These 2 T cell receptor beta chains share one sample of origin, sequenced in a study of shared clonotypes between healthy human individuals. The table came from immunoSEQ multiplex PCR; TCRdb's copy has only in-frame clones and leaves some out. The profile covers some 2 million clones, with roughly 94% appearing a single time and under 0.15% taken by the ten largest. Material: naive CD4+ T cells sorted from blood. This sample's subset: CD45RA+ positively selected. The receptors stem from a man younger than 30 in good health.

The chain joins TRBV7-2 to TRBJ2-7; 10 nucleotides match TRBD1. The CDR3 has 14 amino acids. Germline assignment: CDR1 SGHTA and CDR2 FQGNSA. Losses at the gene ends were 8 bases for V and 5 bases for J; bases not matched to a gene: 9. The CDR3 nucleotides are TGTGCCAGCGGTGGTGACAGGGGGCCGCACGAGCAGTACTTC. Protein product: CASGGDRGPHEQYF.

This chain links TRBV5-6 with TRBJ1-1; 7 bases match TRBD1. The CDR3 sequence is 14 residues long. J lost 1 base, V lost 4 bases, and 4 bases had no gene match. Germline V gives CDR1 SGHDT, CDR2 YYEEEE. CDR3 coding DNA: TGTGCCAGCAGCGGGACAGTGAGGAACACTGAAGCTTTCTTT. It is translated as CASSGTVRNTEAFF.